Shown below are 2 T cell receptor beta chains from a single sample sequenced in a study of blood T cell repertoires in COVID-19 (dated by TCRdb to the early 2020s). The library was made by the immunoSEQ multiplex PCR assay. TCRdb carries this immuneACCESS record with in-frame sequences only. Its versions omit some clonotypes, under half of them owing to an unresolved V gene in the studies checked, with the rest unexplained. This sample holds 300,000 or so clones; more than 70% were observed only once. The ten largest make up about 8% of the sample. Sequenced: peripheral blood. These receptors came from a woman aged 45-65 years who had recovered from COVID-19.

V usage is TRBV9 and J usage is TRBJ1-2; 9 positions match TRBD1. The trim removed 0 bases at V and 2 bases at J, leaving 5 bases unmatched. The CDR3 contains 16 residues. Germline assignment: CDR1 SGDLS and CDR2 YYNGEE. The DNA of the CDR3 is TGTGCCAGCAGCGTAGCTAGGGGACAGGGAAACTATGGCTACACCTTC. Translating it yields CASSVARGQGNYGYTF.

This clone was found a few times. This chain connects TRBV7-2 to TRBJ2-1, with a possible D match to TRBD2 (5 bases). This CDR3 spans 15 amino acids. From germline, CDR1 is SGHTA and CDR2 FQGNSA. V was pared by 5 bases and J by 0 bases, with 11 bases between. The CDR3: CASSQDGNSYNEQFF. The DNA for the CDR3 is TGTGCCAGCAGCCAGGACGGGAACTCCTACAATGAGCAGTTCTTC.